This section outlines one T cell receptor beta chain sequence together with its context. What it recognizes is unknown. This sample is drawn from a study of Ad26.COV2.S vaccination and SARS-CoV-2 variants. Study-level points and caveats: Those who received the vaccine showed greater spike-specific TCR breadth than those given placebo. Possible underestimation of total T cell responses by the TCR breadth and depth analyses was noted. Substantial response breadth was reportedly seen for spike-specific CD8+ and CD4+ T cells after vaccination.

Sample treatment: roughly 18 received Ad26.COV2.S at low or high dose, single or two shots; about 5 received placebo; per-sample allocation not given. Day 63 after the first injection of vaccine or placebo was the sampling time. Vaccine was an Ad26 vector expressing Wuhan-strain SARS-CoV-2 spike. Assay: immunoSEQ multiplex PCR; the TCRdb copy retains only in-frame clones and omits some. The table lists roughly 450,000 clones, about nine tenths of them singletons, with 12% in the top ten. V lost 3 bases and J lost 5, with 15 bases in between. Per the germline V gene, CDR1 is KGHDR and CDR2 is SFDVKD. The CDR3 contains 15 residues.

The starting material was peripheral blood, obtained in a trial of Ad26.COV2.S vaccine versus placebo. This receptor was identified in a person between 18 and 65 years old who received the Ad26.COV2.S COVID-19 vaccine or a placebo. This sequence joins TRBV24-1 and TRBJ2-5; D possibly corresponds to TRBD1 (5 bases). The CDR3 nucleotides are TGTGCCACCAGTGATGTGACCAGGGCCGGGGAGACCCAGTACTTC. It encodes CATSDVTRAGETQYF.